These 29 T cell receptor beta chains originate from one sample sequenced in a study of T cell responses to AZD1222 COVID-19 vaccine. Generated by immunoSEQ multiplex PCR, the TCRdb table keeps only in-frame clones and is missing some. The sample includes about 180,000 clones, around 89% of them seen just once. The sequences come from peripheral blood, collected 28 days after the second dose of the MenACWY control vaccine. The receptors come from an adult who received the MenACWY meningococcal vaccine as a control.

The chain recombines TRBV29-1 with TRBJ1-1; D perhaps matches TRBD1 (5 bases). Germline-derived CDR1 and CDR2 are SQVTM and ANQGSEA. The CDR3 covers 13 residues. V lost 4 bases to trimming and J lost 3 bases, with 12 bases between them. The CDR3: CSVVGLLDTEAFF. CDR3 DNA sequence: TGCAGCGTTGTGGGGCTGCTCGACACTGAAGCTTTCTTT.

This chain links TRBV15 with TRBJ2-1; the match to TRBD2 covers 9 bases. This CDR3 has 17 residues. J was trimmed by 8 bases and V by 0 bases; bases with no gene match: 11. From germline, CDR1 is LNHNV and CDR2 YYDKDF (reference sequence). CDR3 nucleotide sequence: TGTGCCACCAGCAGAGATGTTTTACTAGCGGGTGGATATGAGCAGTTCTTC. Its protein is CATSRDVLLAGGYEQFF.

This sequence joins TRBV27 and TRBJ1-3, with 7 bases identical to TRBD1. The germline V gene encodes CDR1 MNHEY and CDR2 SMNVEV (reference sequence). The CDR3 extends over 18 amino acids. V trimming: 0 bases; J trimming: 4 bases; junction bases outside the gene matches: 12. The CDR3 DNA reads TGTGCCAGCAGTTTATCGATCGGTCCAGGGGGGATCGGAAACACCATATATTTT. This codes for CASSLSIGPGGIGNTIYF.

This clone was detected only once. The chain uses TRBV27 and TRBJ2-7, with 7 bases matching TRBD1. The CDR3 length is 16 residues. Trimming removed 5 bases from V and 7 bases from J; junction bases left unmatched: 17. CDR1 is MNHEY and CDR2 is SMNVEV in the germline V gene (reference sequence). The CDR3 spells CASSPVLQGVPEEQYF. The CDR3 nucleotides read TGTGCCAGCAGTCCCGTTTTGCAGGGGGTTCCGGAGGAGCAGTACTTC.

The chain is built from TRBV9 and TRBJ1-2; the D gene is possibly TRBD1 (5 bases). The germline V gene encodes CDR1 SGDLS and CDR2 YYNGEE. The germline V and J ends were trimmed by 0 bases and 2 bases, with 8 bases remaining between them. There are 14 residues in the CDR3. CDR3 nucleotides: TGTGCCAGCAGCGTAGAAGGGGCGAACTATGGCTACACCTTC. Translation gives CASSVEGANYGYTF.

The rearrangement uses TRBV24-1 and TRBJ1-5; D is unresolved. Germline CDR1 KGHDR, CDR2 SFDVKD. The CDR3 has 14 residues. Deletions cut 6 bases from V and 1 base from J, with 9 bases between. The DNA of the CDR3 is TGTGCCACCAGTATCGGGAGCAGCAATCAGCCCCAGCATTTT. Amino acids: CATSIGSSNQPQHF.

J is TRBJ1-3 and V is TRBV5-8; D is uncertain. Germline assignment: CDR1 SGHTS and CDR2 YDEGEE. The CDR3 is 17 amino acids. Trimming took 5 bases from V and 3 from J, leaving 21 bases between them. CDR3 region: CASSPLRTALSGNTIYF. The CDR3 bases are TGTGCCAGCAGTCCCTTGAGGACCGCGTTAAGTGGAAACACCATATATTTT.

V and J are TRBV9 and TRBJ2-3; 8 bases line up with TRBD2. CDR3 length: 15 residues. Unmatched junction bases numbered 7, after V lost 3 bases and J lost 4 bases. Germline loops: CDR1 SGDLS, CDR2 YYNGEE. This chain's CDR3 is CASSEAGTSADTQYF. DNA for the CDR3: TGTGCCAGCAGCGAAGCCGGGACTAGTGCAGATACGCAGTATTTT.

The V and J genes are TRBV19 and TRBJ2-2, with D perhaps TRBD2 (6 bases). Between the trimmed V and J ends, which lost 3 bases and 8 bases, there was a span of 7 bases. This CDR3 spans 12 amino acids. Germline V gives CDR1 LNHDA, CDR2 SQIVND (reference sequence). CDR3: CASSMGLGELFF. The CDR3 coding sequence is TGTGCCAGTAGTATGGGACTTGGGGAGCTGTTTTTT.

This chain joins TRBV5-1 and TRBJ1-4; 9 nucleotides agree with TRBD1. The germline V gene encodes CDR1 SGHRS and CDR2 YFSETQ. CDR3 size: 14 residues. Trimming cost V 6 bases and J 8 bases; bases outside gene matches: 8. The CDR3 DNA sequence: TGCGCCAGCACCCCCGGGACAGGGAAAGAAAAACTGTTTTTT. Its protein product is CASTPGTGKEKLFF.

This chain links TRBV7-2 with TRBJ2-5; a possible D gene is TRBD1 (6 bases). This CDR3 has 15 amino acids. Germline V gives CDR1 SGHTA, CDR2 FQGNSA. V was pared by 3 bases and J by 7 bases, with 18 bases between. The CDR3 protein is CASSFATGPSGTQYF. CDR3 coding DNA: TGTGCCAGCAGCTTCGCTACAGGGCCATCGGGGACCCAGTACTTC.

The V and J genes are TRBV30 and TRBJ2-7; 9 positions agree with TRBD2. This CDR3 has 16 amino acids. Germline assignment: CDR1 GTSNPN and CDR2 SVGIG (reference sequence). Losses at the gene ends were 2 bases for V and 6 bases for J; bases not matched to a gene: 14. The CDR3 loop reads CAWSLGGASGTCEQYF. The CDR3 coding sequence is TGTGCCTGGAGTCTCGGGGGGGCTAGCGGGACGTGCGAGCAGTACTTC. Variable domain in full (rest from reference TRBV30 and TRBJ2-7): SQTIHQWPATLVQPVGSPLSLECTVEGTSNPNLYWYRQAAGRGLQLLFYSVGIGQISSEVPQNLSASRPQDRQFILSSKKLLLSDSGFYLCAWSLGGASGTCEQYFGPGTRLTVT.

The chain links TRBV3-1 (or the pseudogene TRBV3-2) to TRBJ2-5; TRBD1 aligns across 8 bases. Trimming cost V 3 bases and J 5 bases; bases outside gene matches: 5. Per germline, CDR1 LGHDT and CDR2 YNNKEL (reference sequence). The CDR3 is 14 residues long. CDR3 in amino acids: CASSQHRGKETQYF. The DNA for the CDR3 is TGTGCCAGCAGCCAGCACAGGGGGAAGGAGACCCAGTACTTC.

The CDR3 region is CASSEGTEAFF. The CDR3 region has the DNA TGTGCCAGCTCCGAGGGCACTGAAGCTTTCTTT. The rearrangement joins TRBV6-5 to TRBJ1-1, with D unresolved. This CDR3 spans 11 amino acids. V was pared by 8 bases and J by 4 bases, with 8 bases between. Germline V gives CDR1 MNHEY, CDR2 SVGAGI.

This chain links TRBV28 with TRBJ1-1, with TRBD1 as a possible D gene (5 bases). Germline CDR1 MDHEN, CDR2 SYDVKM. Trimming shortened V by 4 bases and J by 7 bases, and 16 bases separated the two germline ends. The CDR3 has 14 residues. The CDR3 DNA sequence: TGTGCCAGCAGTTCCCCCCCGAGGGGTGTTGAAGCTTTCTTT. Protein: CASSSPPRGVEAFF. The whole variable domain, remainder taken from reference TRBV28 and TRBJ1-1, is DVKVTQSSRYLVKRTGEKVFLECVQDMDHENMFWYRQDPGLGLRLIYFSYDVKMKEKGDIPEGYSVSREKKERFSLILESASTNQTSMYLCASSSPPRGVEAFFGQGTRLTVV.

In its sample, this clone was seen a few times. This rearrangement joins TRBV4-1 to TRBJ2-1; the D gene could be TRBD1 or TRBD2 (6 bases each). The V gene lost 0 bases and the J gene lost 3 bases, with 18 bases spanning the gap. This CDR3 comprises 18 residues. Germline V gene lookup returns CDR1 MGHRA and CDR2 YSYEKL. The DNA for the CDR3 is TGCGCCAGCAGCCAAGATCGTACCTACGGGGGCGACTACAATGAGCAGTTCTTC. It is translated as CASSQDRTYGGDYNEQFF.

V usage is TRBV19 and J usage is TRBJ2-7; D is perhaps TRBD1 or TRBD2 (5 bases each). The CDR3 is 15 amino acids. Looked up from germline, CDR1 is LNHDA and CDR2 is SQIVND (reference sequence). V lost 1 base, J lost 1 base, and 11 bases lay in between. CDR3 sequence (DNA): TGTGCCAGTAGTATAGTAGTCGGGGCTTCCTACGAGCAGTACTTC. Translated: CASSIVVGASYEQYF.

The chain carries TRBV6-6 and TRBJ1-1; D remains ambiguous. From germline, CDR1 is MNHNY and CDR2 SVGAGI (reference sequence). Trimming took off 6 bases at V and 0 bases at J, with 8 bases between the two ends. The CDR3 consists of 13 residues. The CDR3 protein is CASRPSLNTEAFF. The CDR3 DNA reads TGTGCCAGCAGGCCGTCTTTGAACACTGAAGCTTTCTTT.

CDR3 coding DNA: TGTGCCAGCAGTTTGAGGGGTCATGGCTACACCTTC. Protein: CASSLRGHGYTF. The chain employs TRBV27 and TRBJ1-2, with D possibly being TRBD1 (5 bases). Germline CDR1 MNHEY, CDR2 SMNVEV (reference sequence). Trimming stripped 3 bases from V and 6 bases from J, with 8 bases between. CDR3 length: 12 residues.

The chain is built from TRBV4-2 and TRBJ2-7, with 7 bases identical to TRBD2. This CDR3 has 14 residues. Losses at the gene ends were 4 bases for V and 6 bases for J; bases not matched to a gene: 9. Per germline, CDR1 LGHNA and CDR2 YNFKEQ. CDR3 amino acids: CASSPLGGSGEQYF. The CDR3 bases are TGTGCCAGCAGCCCCCTTGGCGGGAGTGGCGAGCAGTACTTC.

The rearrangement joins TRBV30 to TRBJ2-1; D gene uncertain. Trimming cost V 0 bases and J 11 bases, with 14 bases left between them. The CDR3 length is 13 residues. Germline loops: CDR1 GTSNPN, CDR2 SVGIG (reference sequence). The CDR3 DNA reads TGTGCCTGGAGTGTACAAGAACTGGCGAAGCAGTTCTTC. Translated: CAWSVQELAKQFF.

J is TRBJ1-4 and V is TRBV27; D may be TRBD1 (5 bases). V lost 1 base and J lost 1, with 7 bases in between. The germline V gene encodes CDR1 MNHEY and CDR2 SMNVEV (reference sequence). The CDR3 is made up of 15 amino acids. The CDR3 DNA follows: TGTGCCAGCAGTTTATGGGGGGGAACTAATGAAAAACTGTTTTTT. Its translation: CASSLWGGTNEKLFF.

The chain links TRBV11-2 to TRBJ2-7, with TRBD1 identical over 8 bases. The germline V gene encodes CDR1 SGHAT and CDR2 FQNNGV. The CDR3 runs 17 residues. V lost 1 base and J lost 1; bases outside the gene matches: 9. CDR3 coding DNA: TGTGCCAGCAGCTTAGGAAGAGACAGGGGATTTTCCTACGAGCAGTACTTC. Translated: CASSLGRDRGFSYEQYF. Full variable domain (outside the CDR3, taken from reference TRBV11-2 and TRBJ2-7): EAGVAQSPRYKIIEKRQSVAFWCNPISGHATLYWYQQILGQGPKLLIQFQNNGVVDDSQLPKDRFSAERLKGVDSTLKIQPAKLEDSAVYLCASSLGRDRGFSYEQYFGPGTRLTVT.

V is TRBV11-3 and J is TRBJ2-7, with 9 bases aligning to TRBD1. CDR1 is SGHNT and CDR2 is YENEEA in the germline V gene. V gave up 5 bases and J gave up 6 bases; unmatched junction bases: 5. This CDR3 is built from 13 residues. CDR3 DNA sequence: TGTGCCAGCAGCCCTGGACAGGGGCTCGAGCAGTACTTC. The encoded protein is CASSPGQGLEQYF.

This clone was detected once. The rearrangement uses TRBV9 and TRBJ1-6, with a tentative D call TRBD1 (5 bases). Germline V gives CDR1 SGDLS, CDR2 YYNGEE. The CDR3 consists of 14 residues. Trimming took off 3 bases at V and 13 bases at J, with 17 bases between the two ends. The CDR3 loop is CASSDGGDGVPLHF. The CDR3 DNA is TGTGCCAGCAGCGACGGGGGTGACGGCGTTCCCCTCCACTTT.

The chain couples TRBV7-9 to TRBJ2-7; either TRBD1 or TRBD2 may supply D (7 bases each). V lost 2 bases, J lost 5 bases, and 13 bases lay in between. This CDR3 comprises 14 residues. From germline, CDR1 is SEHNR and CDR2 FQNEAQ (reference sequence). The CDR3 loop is CASSLQGGTNEQYF. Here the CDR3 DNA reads TGTGCCAGCAGCTTACAGGGGGGGACTAACGAGCAGTACTTC.

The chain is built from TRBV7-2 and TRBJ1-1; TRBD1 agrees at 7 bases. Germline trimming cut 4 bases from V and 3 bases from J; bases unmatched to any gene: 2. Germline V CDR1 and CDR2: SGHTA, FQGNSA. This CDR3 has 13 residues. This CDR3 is CASSSGGDTEAFF. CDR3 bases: TGTGCCAGCAGCTCAGGGGGGGACACTGAAGCTTTCTTT. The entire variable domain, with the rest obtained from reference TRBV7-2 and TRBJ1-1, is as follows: GAGVSQSPSNKVTEKGKDVELRCDPISGHTALYWYRQSLGQGLEFLIYFQGNSAPDKSGLPSDRFSAERTGGSVSTLTIQRTQQEDSAVYLCASSSGGDTEAFFGQGTRLTVV.

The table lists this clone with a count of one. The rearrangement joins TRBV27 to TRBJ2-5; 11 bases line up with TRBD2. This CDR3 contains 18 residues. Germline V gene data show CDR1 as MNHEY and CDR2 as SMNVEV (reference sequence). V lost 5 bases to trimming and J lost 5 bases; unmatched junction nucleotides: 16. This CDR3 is CASSPLTSGTTLRETQYF. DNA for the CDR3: TGTGCCAGCAGTCCATTGACTAGCGGGACTACCTTGAGGGAGACCCAGTACTTC.

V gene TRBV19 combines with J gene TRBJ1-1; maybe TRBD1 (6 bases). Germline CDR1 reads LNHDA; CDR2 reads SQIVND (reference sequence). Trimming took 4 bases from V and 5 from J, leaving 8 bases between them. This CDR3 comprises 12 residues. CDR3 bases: TGTGCCAGTAGTAACAGGGATACTGAAGCTTTCTTT. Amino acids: CASSNRDTEAFF.